These 3 T cell receptor beta chains share one sample of origin, sequenced in a study of blood T cells in healthy people across ages. For the second PCR, which ran for roughly 6 to 12 cycles, a sample-barcoded 5' primer and a J-beta primer mix were used. One entry per CDR3 protein results from TCRdb running MiXCR on the 5' RACE reads. The table shows about 780,000 distinct CDR3 sequences, with roughly 46% occurring only once. The sequenced sample was blood. These receptors were obtained from a man at least 80 years old in good health.

This clonotype appeared a few times. The CDR3 sequence: CSARSPGGRTDTQYF. Here the CDR3 DNA reads TGCAGTGCTAGGTCCCCCGGAGGGCGCACAGATACGCAGTATTTT. V usage is TRBV20-1 and J usage is TRBJ2-3; D might be TRBD2 (6 bases). The ends were cut back, 3 bases at V and 1 base at J, with 14 bases in the middle. In germline, CDR1 is DFQATT, CDR2 SNEGSKA (reference sequence). The length of the CDR3 is 15 residues.

The chain links TRBV9 to TRBJ2-1; 7 bases map to TRBD1. The length of the CDR3 is 15 residues. V lost 3 bases to trimming and J lost 7 bases; unmatched junction nucleotides: 10. Germline CDR1 and CDR2: SGDLS and YYNGEE. CDR3 sequence reads: CASSEIGGSFNEQFF. DNA for the CDR3: TGTGCCAGCAGCGAGATAGGGGGCTCCTTTAATGAGCAGTTCTTC.

Remarks on this clonotype: A read error is possible here, since a much larger clone lies one base away. The J gene is TRBJ2-7, the V gene TRBV12-3 or TRBV12-4; 10 bases map to TRBD2. Trimming at V came to 7 bases and at J to 9 bases, leaving 12 bases not matched to a gene. The CDR3 extends over 14 amino acids. The CDR3 DNA is TGTGCCAGCACACCTAGCGGGAGATTGCGGGGGCAGTACTTC. Its protein product is CASTPSGRLRGQYF.